This TCR beta chain emerged from a study of breast tumors, draining lymph nodes, adjacent tissues. Overall study results and limits: Findings are consistent with lymph node origin and intratumoral expansion of most tumor T cells.

Per the germline V gene, CDR1 is SGHTA and CDR2 is FQGNSA. V was trimmed by 4 bases and J by 3 bases, leaving 9 bases between them. The CDR3 runs 13 residues. TCRdb independently ran MiXCR on the multiplex PCR reads; one entry per CDR3 protein. The data show tens of thousands of distinct CDR3 sequences, with about 27% seen just once and 8.1% held by the top ten. Axillary draining lymph nodes of breast cancer patients supplied the node samples. This clonotype was recorded many times. What it binds is not known. The rearrangement uses TRBV7-2 and TRBJ2-5, with D possibly matching TRBD1 (5 bases). The sequencing input was axillary lymph node tissue. This sequence was found in a female donor with breast cancer. Some clones in this sample may be carry-over from other donors' samples. The DNA for the CDR3 is TGTGCCAGCAGCTCAGGGCCTAAAGAGACCCAGTACTTC. This sequence encodes CASSSGPKETQYF.